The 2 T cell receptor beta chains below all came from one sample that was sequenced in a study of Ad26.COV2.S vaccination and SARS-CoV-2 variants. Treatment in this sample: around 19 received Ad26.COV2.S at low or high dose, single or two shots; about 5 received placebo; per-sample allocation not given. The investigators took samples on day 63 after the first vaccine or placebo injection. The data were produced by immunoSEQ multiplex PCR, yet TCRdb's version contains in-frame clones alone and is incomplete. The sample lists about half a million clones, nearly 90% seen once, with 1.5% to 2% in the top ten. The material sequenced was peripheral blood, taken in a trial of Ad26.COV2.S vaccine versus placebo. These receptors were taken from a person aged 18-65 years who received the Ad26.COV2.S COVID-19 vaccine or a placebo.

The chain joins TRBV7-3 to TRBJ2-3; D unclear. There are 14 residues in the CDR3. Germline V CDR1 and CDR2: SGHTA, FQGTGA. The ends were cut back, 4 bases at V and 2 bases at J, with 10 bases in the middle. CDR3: CASSSSSVTDTQYF. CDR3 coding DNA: TGTGCCAGCAGCTCCTCCTCAGTCACAGATACGCAGTATTTT.

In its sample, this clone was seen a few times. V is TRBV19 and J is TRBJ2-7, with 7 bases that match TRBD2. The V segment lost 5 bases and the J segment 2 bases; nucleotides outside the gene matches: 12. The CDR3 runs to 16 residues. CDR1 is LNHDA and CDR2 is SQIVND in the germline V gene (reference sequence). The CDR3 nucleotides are TGTGCCAGTAGTCTAACCAGCGGGAATAGGGCCTACGAGCAGTACTTC. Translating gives CASSLTSGNRAYEQYF.